This paragraph covers one T cell receptor beta chain sequence. The antigen is not known. These data are taken from a study of CD8+ T cells in alopecia areata. cDNA reverse transcribed from extracted RNA served as the sequencing template. The method was immunoSEQ multiplex PCR; TCRdb's version includes in-frame clones alone and lacks a portion of them. The sample contains approximately 98,000 clones, approximately 61% of which appear only once. Samples from alopecia areata patients were lesional scalp punch biopsies and peripheral blood. Regarding the study as a whole: Sequences from scalp samples also cover resident alphabeta T cells of normal skin. Between patients, shared TCR sequences were less clear than in mice. This was possibly due in part to HLA diversity in the patient population. Higher clonality than in normal scalp was seen in lesional scalp, especially alopecia totalis/universalis.

The TCR comes from a human donor with alopecia areata. The sample comprised NKG2D-low CD8+ T cells sorted from blood.

The CDR3 nucleotides read TGCGCCAGCAGCCAAGATTGGGTGGCCTACGAGCAGTACTTC. It yields the protein CASSQDWVAYEQYF. The chain joins TRBV4-1 to TRBJ2-7; D not certain. The CDR3 has 14 amino acids. V dropped 0 bases and J dropped 2 bases, with 8 bases sitting between them. Germline V gene lookup returns CDR1 MGHRA and CDR2 YSYEKL.